This T cell receptor beta chain emerged from a study of blood T cell repertoires in COVID-19. The V end lost 0 bases, the J end lost 4 bases, and 10 bases lay between the germline ends. The CDR3 covers 14 residues. CDR1 is SGHNT and CDR2 is YYREEE in the germline V gene (reference sequence). Here immunoSEQ multiplex PCR was the method, and the copy in TCRdb shows in-frame clones only, minus some. The data show approximately 440,000 clones, with roughly 91% seen just once and 0.6% to 0.7% held by the top ten. Membership in each cohort depended on participant-reported clinical history. Sequenced input: PBMCs or T cells enriched from blood (not recorded which). The origin of this receptor is a man aged 18 to 30 who had recovered from COVID-19. The chain is built from TRBV5-4 and TRBJ1-2; D not certain. This CDR3 reads CASSLERVLYGYTF. For the CDR3, the DNA is TGTGCCAGCAGCTTGGAGAGGGTTCTCTATGGCTACACCTTC.